This is a list of T cell receptor beta chains from one sample in a study of neurological immune-mediated disorders. MiXCR, applied by TCRdb to the 5' RACE reads, yields one record per CDR3 protein. The sample has tens of thousands of distinct CDR3 sequences; 5.8% are singletons. The sample consisted of PBMCs. The receptors originated from a woman aged 55-69 years with multiple sclerosis. Each CDR3 is given with its conserved first and last residue. The D gene is left open where the match is weak. Not all rows give a size; the values are once, few, many and, for expanded clones, a class.

D gene	clone size	J gene	CDR3 length	V gene	CDR3 protein	CDR3 DNA
TRBD1	few	TRBJ1-2	16	TRBV12-3/TRBV12-4	CASCGVQGSGASGYTF	TGTGCCAGCTGCGGGGTACAGGGGTCCGGGGCTAGTGGCTACACCTTC
NA	many	TRBJ2-5	19	TRBV7-2	CASSSGTPLGVDGRETQYF	TGTGCCAGCAGCTCCGGCACTCCGCTTGGGGTGGACGGAAGAGAGACCCAGTACTTC
TRBD1	NA	TRBJ1-1	16	TRBV6-5	CASSYRFMTGTLEAFF	TGTGCCAGCAGTTATCGGTTCATGACAGGGACCCTTGAAGCTTTCTTT
NA	many	TRBJ2-7	15	TRBV5-1	CASSLVGGAAYEQYF	TGCGCCAGCAGCTTGGTAGGTGGGGCCGCCTACGAGCAGTACTTC
TRBD2	NA	TRBJ2-7	15	TRBV6-2/TRBV6-3	CASSKSGGPSYEQYF	TGTGCCAGCAGCAAAAGCGGGGGCCCATCCTACGAGCAGTACTTC
NA	many	TRBJ2-5	12	TRBV5-1	CASSWEKETQYF	TGCGCCAGCAGCTGGGAGAAGGAGACCCAGTACTTC
NA	many	TRBJ2-6	15	TRBV24-1	CATSPGNSGANVLTF	TGTGCCACCTCGCCGGGGAACTCTGGGGCCAACGTCCTGACTTTC
NA	many	TRBJ2-3	14	TRBV20-1	CSARAGGSTDTQYF	TGCAGTGCTAGAGCAGGGGGGAGCACAGATACGCAGTATTTT
TRBD1	many	TRBJ2-2	16	TRBV5-1	CASSSGQGADTGELFF	TGCGCCAGCAGCTCGGGACAGGGGGCGGACACCGGGGAGCTGTTTTTT
TRBD1	many	TRBJ2-7	14	TRBV5-6	CASSSRDRDHEQYF	TGTGCCAGCAGCTCCCGGGACAGGGACCACGAGCAGTACTTC
NA	many	TRBJ2-6	20	TRBV2	CASTITKTVTYGSGANVLTF	TGTGCCAGCACCATAACGAAAACAGTGACCTATGGCTCTGGGGCCAACGTCCTGACTTTC
TRBD1	NA	TRBJ2-3	18	TRBV15	CATSRDGTGLGKADTQYF	TGTGCCACCAGCAGAGACGGGACAGGGCTCGGGAAGGCAGATACGCAGTATTTT
NA	many	TRBJ1-1	14	TRBV12-3/TRBV12-4	CASSLGVVNTEAFF	TGTGCCAGCAGTTTAGGGGTCGTTAACACTGAAGCTTTCTTT
TRBD1	many	TRBJ1-4	15	TRBV12-3/TRBV12-4	CASSLGQGAREKLFF	TGTGCCAGCAGTTTAGGACAGGGGGCACGTGAAAAACTGTTTTTT
TRBD1	many	TRBJ2-7	15	TRBV9	CASSEGQGGPYEQYF	TGTGCCAGCAGCGAGGGACAGGGAGGTCCCTACGAGCAGTACTTC
TRBD1	few	TRBJ1-2	14	TRBV6-2/TRBV6-3	CASSYWGTDYGYTF	TGTGCCAGCAGTTACTGGGGGACAGACTATGGCTACACCTTC
NA	many	TRBJ1-1	14	TRBV2	CASSDFSMNTEAFF	TGTGCCAGCAGTGACTTTTCCATGAACACTGAAGCTTTCTTT
NA	many	TRBJ1-1	14	TRBV27	CASSPLAGLSEAFF	TGTGCCAGCAGCCCCCTCGCGGGGTTATCTGAAGCTTTCTTT
NA	many	TRBJ1-4	13	TRBV3-1	CASARGGDEKLFF	TGTGCCAGCGCCAGAGGTGGAGATGAAAAACTGTTTTTT
NA	NA	TRBJ1-2	17	TRBV2	CASASDNTGTMGYGYTF	TGTGCCAGCGCCTCCGACAATACCGGAACTATGGGATATGGCTACACCTTC
NA	many	TRBJ2-5	13	TRBV4-1	CASSQDPPATQYF	TGCGCCAGCAGCCAAGATCCCCCCGCGACCCAGTACTTC
TRBD1	many	TRBJ1-1	14	TRBV5-1	CASSWDSVNTEAFF	TGCGCCAGCAGCTGGGACAGTGTGAACACTGAAGCTTTCTTT
TRBD1	many	TRBJ2-2	14	TRBV2	CASRTGQDTGELFF	TGTGCCAGCAGGACAGGGCAGGACACCGGGGAGCTGTTTTTT
NA	many	TRBJ1-2	13	TRBV5-6	CASSLVQGNGYTF	TGTGCCAGCAGCTTGGTCCAGGGGAATGGCTACACCTTC
NA	many	TRBJ1-5	15	TRBV5-1	CASSLAGIRDQPQHF	TGCGCCAGCAGCTTAGCAGGGATTAGGGATCAGCCCCAGCATTTT
TRBD2	NA	TRBJ2-1	20	TRBV14	CASSQGRELAWAVYYNEQFF	TGTGCCAGCAGCCAAGGACGAGAACTAGCGTGGGCCGTCTACTACAATGAGCAGTTCTTC